These T cell receptor beta chains were read from a single sample in a study of T cells in Graves' hyperthyroidism and ophthalmopathy. TCRdb called the multiplex PCR reads again in MiXCR, with one record for every CDR3 protein. The sample contains 200,000 to 250,000 distinct CDR3 sequences, more than 15% of which appear only once. The sample comprised blood. These receptor sequences come from a man in his forties or fifties with Graves' hyperthyroidism. The conserved cysteine and the conserved F or W are not part of the CDR3 here.

J,V,CDR3
TRBJ1-6,TRBV6-1,ASSQGAQSPLH
TRBJ1-2,TRBV11-2,ASSLQGGNYGYT
TRBJ2-5,TRBV7-2,ASSLWATQY
TRBJ1-3,TRBV11-2,ASSSFIPRVTIY
TRBJ1-1,TRBV18,ASSPYSGRNTEAF
TRBJ2-1,TRBV2,ASRRTGTYNEQF
TRBJ1-1,TRBV9,ASSGGRQGWTEAF
TRBJ2-7,TRBV4-1,ASSQGTSYEQY
TRBJ1-2,TRBV5-1,ASSMGRTNYGYT
TRBJ1-5,TRBV30,AWSPGGQGQPQH
TRBJ2-7,TRBV11-2,ASSIGLAGEQY